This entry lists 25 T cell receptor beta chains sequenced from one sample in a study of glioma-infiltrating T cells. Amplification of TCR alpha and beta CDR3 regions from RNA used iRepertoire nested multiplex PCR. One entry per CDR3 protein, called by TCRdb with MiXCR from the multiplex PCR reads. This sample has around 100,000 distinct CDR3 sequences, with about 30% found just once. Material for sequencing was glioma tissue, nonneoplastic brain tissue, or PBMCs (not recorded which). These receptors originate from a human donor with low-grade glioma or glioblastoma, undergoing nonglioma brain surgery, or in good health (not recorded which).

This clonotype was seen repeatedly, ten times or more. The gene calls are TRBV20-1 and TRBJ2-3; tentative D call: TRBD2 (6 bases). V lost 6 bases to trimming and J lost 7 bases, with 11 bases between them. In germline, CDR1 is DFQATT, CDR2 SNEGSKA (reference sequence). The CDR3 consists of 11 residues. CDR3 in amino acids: CSAGLSHTQYF. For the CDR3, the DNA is TGCAGTGCGGGACTGAGCCATACGCAGTATTTT.

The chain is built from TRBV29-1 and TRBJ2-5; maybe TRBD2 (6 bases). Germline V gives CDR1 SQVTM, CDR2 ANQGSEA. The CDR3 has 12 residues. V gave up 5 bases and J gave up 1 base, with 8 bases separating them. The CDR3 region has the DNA TGCAGCGTTAGGAGGGGCCAAGAGACCCAGTACTTC. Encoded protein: CSVRRGQETQYF. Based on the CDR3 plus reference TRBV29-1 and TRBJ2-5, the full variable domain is SAVISQKPSRDICQRGTSLTIQCQVDSQVTMMFWYRQQPGQSLTLIATANQGSEATYESGFVIDKFPISRPNLTFSTLTVSNMSPEDSSIYLCSVRRGQETQYFGPGTRLLVL.

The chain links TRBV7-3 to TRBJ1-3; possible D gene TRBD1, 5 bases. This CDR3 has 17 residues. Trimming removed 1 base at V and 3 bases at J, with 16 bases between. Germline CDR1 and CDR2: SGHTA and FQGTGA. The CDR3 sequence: CASSLNFRGEDGNTIYF. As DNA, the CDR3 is TGTGCCAGCAGCTTAAATTTCCGGGGGGAGGATGGAAACACCATATATTTT.

The CDR3 loop reads CASSGRGQNYEQYF. The CDR3, as DNA: TGTGCCAGCAGTGGCCGGGGACAGAATTACGAGCAGTACTTC. The chain recombines TRBV12-3 or TRBV12-4 with TRBJ2-7; 7 nucleotides agree with TRBD1. V shed 5 bases and J 4 bases; nucleotides not matched to a gene: 8. This CDR3 comprises 14 residues.

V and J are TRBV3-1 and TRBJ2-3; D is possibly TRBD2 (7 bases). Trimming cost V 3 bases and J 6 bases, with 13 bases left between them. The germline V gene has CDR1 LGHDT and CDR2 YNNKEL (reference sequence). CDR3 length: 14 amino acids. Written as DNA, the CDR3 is TGTGCCAGCAGCCAGGTTGAGGGGGGGGATACGCAGTATTTT. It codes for CASSQVEGGDTQYF.

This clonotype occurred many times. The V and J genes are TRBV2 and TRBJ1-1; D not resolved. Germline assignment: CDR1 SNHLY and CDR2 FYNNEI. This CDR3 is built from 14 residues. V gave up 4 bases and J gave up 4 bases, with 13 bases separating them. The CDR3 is CASSGSTWGTEAFF. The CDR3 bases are TGTGCCAGCAGTGGCTCGACTTGGGGCACTGAAGCTTTCTTT.

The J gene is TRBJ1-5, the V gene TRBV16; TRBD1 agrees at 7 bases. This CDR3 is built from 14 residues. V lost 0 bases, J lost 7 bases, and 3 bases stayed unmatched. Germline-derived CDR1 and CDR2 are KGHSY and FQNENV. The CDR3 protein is CASSQSEGGQPQHF. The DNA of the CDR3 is TGTGCCAGCAGCCAATCTGAAGGGGGCCAGCCCCAGCATTTT.

The CDR3 loop is CASSLAGEGTDRQYF. The CDR3 DNA sequence: TGCGCCAGCAGCTTGGCGGGCGAGGGCACAGATAGGCAATATTTT. This sequence joins TRBV5-1 and TRBJ2-3; a possible D gene is TRBD2 (5 bases). The germline V gene encodes CDR1 SGHRS and CDR2 YFSETQ. The ends were cut back, 0 bases at V and 15 bases at J, with 23 bases in the middle. This CDR3 contains 15 residues. Variable domain in full (rest from reference TRBV5-1 and TRBJ2-3): KAGVTQTPRYLIKTRGQQVTLSCSPISGHRSVSWYQQTPGQGLQFLFEYFSETQRNKGNFPGRFSGRQFSNSRSEMNVSTLELGDSALYLCASSLAGEGTDRQYFGPGTRLTVL.

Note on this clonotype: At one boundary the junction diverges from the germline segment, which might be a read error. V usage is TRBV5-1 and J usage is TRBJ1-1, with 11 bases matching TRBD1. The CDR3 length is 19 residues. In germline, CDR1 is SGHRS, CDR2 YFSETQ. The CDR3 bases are TGCGCCAGCAGCTTGGATGGACAGGGGGCGTGGGGCATGAACACTAAAGCTTTCTTT. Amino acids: CASSLDGQGAWGMNTKAFF. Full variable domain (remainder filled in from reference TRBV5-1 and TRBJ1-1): KAGVTQTPRYLIKTRGQQVTLSCSPISGHRSVSWYQQTPGQGLQFLFEYFSETQRNKGNFPGRFSGRQFSNSRSEMNVSTLELGDSALYLCASSLDGQGAWGMNTKAFFGQGTRLTVV.

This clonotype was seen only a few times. The CDR3 region has the DNA TGCGCCAGCAAAAAGGGGGGCAGCTCCTACAATGAGCAGTTCTTC. Translating gives CASKKGGSSYNEQFF. The chain uses TRBV5-1 and TRBJ2-1; D may be TRBD1 or TRBD2 (6 bases each). The CDR3 is 15 residues long. The V gene's germline CDR1 is SGHRS and CDR2 YFSETQ. The V end lost 6 bases, the J end lost 0 bases, and 13 bases lay between the germline ends.

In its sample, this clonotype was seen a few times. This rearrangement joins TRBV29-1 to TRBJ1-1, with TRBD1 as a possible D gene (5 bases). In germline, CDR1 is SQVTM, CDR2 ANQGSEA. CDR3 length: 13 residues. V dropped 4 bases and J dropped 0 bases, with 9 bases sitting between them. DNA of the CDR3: TGCAGCGTTGTTCGGGGCTTGAACACTGAAGCTTTCTTT. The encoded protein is CSVVRGLNTEAFF.

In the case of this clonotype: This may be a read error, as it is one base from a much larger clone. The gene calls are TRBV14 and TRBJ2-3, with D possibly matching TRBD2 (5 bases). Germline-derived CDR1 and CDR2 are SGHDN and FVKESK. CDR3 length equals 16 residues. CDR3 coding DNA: TGTGTCAGCAGCCTAATAAAGCGGAGTTCCACAGATACGCAGTATTTT. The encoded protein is CVSSLIKRSSTDTQYF.

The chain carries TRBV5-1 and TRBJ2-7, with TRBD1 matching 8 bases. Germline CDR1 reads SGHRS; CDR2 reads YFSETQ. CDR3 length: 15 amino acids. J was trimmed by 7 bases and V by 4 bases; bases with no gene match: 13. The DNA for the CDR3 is TGCGCCAGCAGCCCGGACAGGGTTGTACGCGAGGAGCAGTACTTC. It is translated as CASSPDRVVREEQYF. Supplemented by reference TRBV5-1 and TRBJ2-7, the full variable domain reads KAGVTQTPRYLIKTRGQQVTLSCSPISGHRSVSWYQQTPGQGLQFLFEYFSETQRNKGNFPGRFSGRQFSNSRSEMNVSTLELGDSALYLCASSPDRVVREEQYFGPGTRLTVT.

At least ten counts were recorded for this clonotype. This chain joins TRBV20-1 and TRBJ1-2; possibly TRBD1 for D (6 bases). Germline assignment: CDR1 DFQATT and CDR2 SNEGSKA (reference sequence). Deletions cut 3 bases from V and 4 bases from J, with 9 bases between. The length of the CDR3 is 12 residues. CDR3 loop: CSASHRAYGYTF. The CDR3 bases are TGCAGTGCTAGTCACAGGGCCTATGGCTACACCTTC.

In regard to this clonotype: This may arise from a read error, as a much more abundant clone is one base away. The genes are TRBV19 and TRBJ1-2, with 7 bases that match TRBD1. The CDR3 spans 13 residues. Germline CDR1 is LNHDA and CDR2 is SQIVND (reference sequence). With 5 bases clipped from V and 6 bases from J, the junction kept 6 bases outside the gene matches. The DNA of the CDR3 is TGTGCCAGTAGTGGCCAGGGGGACGATGGCTACACCTTC. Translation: CASSGQGDDGYTF.

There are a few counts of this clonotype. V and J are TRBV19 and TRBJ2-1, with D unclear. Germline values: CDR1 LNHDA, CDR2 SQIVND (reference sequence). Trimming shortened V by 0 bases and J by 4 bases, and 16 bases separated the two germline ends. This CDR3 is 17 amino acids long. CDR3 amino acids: CASSIDSRRIKYNEQFF. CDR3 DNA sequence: TGTGCCAGTAGTATAGATAGTCGAAGAATTAAATACAATGAGCAGTTCTTC.

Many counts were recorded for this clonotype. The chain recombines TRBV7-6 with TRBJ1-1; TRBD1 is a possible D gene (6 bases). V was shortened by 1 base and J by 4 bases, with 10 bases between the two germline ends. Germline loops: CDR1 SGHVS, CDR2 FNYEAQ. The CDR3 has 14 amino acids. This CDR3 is CASSLGGASTEAFF. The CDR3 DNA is TGTGCCAGCAGCTTAGGGGGGGCGTCCACTGAAGCTTTCTTT.

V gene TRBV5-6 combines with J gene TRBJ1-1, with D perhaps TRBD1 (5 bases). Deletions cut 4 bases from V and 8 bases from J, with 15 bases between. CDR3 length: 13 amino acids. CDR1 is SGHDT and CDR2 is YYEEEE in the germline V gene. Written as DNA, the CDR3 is TGTGCCAGCAGCCAACCCGTCGGGGGAGAAGCTTTCTTT. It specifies CASSQPVGGEAFF.

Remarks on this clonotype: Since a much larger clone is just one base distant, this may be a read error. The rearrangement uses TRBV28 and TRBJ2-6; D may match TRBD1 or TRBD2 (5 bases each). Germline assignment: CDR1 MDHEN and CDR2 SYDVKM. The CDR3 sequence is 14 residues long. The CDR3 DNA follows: TGTGCCAGCATCGAGGGGTCTGGGGCCGACGTCCTGACTTTC. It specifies CASIEGSGADVLTF. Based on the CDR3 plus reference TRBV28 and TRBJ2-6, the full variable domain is DVKVTQSSRYLVKRTGEKVFLECVQDMDHENMFWYRQDPGLGLRLIYFSYDVKMKEKGDIPEGYSVSREKKERFSLILESASTNQTSMYLCASIEGSGADVLTFGAGSRLTVL.

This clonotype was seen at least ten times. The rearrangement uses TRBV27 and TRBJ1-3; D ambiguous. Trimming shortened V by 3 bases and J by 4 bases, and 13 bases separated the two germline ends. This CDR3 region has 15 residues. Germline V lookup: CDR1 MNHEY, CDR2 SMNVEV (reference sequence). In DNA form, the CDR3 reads TGTGCCAGCAGTTTCTCGGGAGAGGAAGGAAACACCATATATTTT. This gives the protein CASSFSGEEGNTIYF.

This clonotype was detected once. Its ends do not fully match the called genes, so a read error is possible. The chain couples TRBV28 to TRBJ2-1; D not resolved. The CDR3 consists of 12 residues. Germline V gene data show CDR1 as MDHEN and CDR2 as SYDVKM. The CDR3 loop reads CASSAVGNEQLF. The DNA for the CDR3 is TGCGCCAGCAGCGCCGTAGGGAATGAGCAGTTATTC.

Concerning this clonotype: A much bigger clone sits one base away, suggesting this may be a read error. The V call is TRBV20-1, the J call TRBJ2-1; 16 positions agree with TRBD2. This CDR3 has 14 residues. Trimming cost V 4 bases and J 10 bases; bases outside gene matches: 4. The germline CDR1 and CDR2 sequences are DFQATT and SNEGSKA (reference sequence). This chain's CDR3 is CSANKGLAGGEQFF. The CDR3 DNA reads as TGCAGTGCTAATAAGGGACTAGCGGGGGGGGAGCAGTTCTTC.

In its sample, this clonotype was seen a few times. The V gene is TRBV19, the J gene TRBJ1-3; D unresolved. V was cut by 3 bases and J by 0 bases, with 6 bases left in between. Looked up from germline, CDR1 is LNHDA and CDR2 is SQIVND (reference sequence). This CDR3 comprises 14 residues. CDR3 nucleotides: TGTGCCAGTAGTATCTCAGGCTCTGGAAACACCATATATTTT. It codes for CASSISGSGNTIYF.

This CDR3 is CASSRFTYRPVGAKNIQYF. CDR3 nucleotide sequence: TGTGCCAGCAGCCGCTTTACCTACAGGCCCGTAGGAGCCAAAAACATTCAGTACTTC. J is TRBJ2-4 and V is TRBV7-9; a possible D gene is TRBD1 (5 bases). Trimming took off 5 bases at V and 0 bases at J, with 23 bases between the two ends. The CDR3 extends over 19 amino acids. Germline V gene data show CDR1 as SEHNR and CDR2 as FQNEAQ (reference sequence). The variable domain in full, completed from reference TRBV7-9 and TRBJ2-4, reads DTGVSQNPRHKITKRGQNVTFRCDPISEHNRLYWYRQTLGQGPEFLTYFQNEAQLEKSRLLSDRFSAERPKGSFSTLEIQRTEQGDSAMYLCASSRFTYRPVGAKNIQYFGAGTRLSVL.

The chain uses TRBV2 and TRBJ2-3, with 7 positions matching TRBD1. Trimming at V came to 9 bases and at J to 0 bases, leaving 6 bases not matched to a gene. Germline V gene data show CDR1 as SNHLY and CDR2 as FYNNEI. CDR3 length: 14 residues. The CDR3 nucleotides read TGTGCCAGTCTACAGGGGCTCAGCACAGATACGCAGTATTTT. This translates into CASLQGLSTDTQYF.